The 27 T cell receptor beta chains below all came from one sample that was sequenced in a study of cytomegalovirus exposure and HLA in healthy donors. A multiplex PCR was run with 60 Vbeta primers and 13 Jbeta primers. Method: immunoSEQ multiplex PCR; TCRdb's copy keeps in-frame clones and lacks some. Among over 100,000 clones, around 70% were seen once, and the ten largest hold 5% to 7%. Sequencing used PBMCs. These receptors were taken from a woman aged 70-85 years in good health and CMV-seropositive.

This rearrangement joins TRBV2 to TRBJ1-1; TRBD1 might be the D (5 bases). V lost 7 bases and J 4 bases, leaving 19 bases between the germline ends. Looked up from germline, CDR1 is SNHLY and CDR2 is FYNNEI. CDR3 length equals 15 residues. The CDR3 spells CASTLAWGVGTEAFF. In nucleotides, the CDR3 is TGTGCCAGCACGTTGGCCTGGGGGGTGGGCACTGAAGCTTTCTTT.

This clone appeared a few times. V gene TRBV5-4 combines with J gene TRBJ1-5, with TRBD1 as a possible D gene (5 bases). Per germline, CDR1 SGHNT and CDR2 YYREEE (reference sequence). Between the trimmed V and J ends, which lost 3 bases and 9 bases, there was a span of 7 bases. This CDR3 is 11 amino acids long. The CDR3 region is CASSWGGPQHF. CDR3 coding DNA: TGTGCCAGCAGCTGGGGGGGGCCCCAGCATTTT.

The chain links TRBV5-1 to TRBJ2-2, with 8 nucleotides matching TRBD2. J was trimmed by 2 bases and V by 2 bases; bases with no gene match: 8. The CDR3 runs to 17 residues. Germline CDR1 and CDR2: SGHRS and YFSETQ. This chain's CDR3 is CASSLGAGAINTGELFF. The CDR3 DNA reads TGCGCCAGCAGCTTAGGAGCGGGGGCCATCAACACCGGGGAGCTGTTTTTT.

This chain uses TRBV29-1 with TRBJ1-2, with D tentatively TRBD1 (5 bases). The CDR3 runs 14 residues. Germline CDR1 reads SQVTM; CDR2 reads ANQGSEA. With 7 bases removed from V and 8 bases from J, the gap between germline ends came to 23 bases. DNA for the CDR3: TGCAGCGCTCCTAAGAGCCAGGGCCCCGGGGGCTACACCTTC. It translates to CSAPKSQGPGGYTF.

The V and J genes are TRBV7-6 and TRBJ2-5; TRBD1 is a possible D gene (5 bases). V was pared by 0 bases and J by 5 bases, with 13 bases between. The CDR3 is 15 amino acids. CDR1 is SGHVS and CDR2 is FNYEAQ in the germline V gene. This CDR3 is CASSLAGALGETQYF. CDR3 nucleotide sequence: TGTGCCAGCAGCTTAGCTGGGGCGCTGGGCGAGACCCAGTACTTC.

This clone was observed a few times. V is TRBV7-8 and J is TRBJ1-2, with no clear D. Germline V CDR1 and CDR2: SGHVS, FQNEAQ. The CDR3 has 13 residues. Between the trimmed V and J ends, which lost 4 bases and 0 bases, there was a span of 6 bases. This CDR3 is CASSYTANYGYTF. In DNA, the CDR3 is TGTGCCAGCAGCTATACAGCTAACTATGGCTACACCTTC. The full variable domain, rest sourced from reference TRBV7-8 and TRBJ1-2, is GAGVSQSPRYKVAKRGQDVALRCDPISGHVSLFWYQQALGQGPEFLTYFQNEAQLDKSGLPSDRFFAERPEGSVSTLKIQRTQQEDSAVYLCASSYTANYGYTFGSGTRLTVV.

This clone has only a few counts. Written as DNA, the CDR3 is TGCGCCAGCAGGCTCGAGGGAGATACGCAGTATTTT. It yields the protein CASRLEGDTQYF. V and J are TRBV5-1 and TRBJ2-3, with D maybe TRBD2 (5 bases). This CDR3 comprises 12 residues. Trimming shortened V by 5 bases and J by 5 bases, and 9 bases separated the two germline ends. Germline V gene sequence: CDR1 SGHRS, CDR2 YFSETQ.

This chain joins TRBV19 and TRBJ1-5; 7 positions agree with TRBD1. Germline V lookup: CDR1 LNHDA, CDR2 SQIVND (reference sequence). The length of the CDR3 is 13 residues. With V trimmed by 7 bases and J by 6 bases, 6 bases remained unmatched. The CDR3 region has the DNA TGTGCCAGTACCTGGCAGGGGGTTCAGCCCCAGCATTTT. Translated, it gives CASTWQGVQPQHF.

This clone occurred a few times. This rearrangement joins TRBV29-1 to TRBJ2-7, with D possibly matching TRBD2 (7 bases). This CDR3 contains 15 residues. The V end was cut by 4 bases, the J end by 2 bases, with 18 bases between. Germline assignment: CDR1 SQVTM and CDR2 ANQGSEA. The CDR3 is CSVGSGRGAPYEQYF. CDR3 nucleotide sequence: TGCAGCGTTGGTAGTGGTCGGGGGGCCCCCTACGAGCAGTACTTC.

This clone occurred a few times. V is TRBV4-1 and J is TRBJ1-4, with a possible D match to TRBD1 (6 bases). Deletions cut 0 bases from V and 5 bases from J, with 13 bases between. Per the germline V gene, CDR1 is MGHRA and CDR2 is YSYEKL. The CDR3 is 16 amino acids. CDR3 residues: CASSQDRAGVNEKLFF. The CDR3 coding sequence is TGCGCCAGCAGCCAAGATAGAGCAGGGGTCAATGAAAAACTGTTTTTT.

This CDR3 is CASSTGTGGRDGYTF. The CDR3 DNA follows: TGTGCCAGCAGTACCGGGACTGGCGGTAGGGATGGCTACACCTTC. The chain uses TRBV25-1 and TRBJ1-2; TRBD1 is a possible D gene (5 bases). The CDR3 extends over 15 amino acids. Germline loops: CDR1 MGHDK, CDR2 SYGVNS. Trimming took off 5 bases at V and 6 bases at J, with 19 bases between the two ends.

The rearrangement joins TRBV5-4 to TRBJ2-5; 9 bases map to TRBD2. The ends lost 4 bases at V and 5 bases at J; junction bases unmatched: 3. In germline, CDR1 is SGHNT, CDR2 YYREEE (reference sequence). The CDR3 extends over 13 amino acids. The DNA for the CDR3 is TGTGCCAGCAGCCCAGCGGGAGGTGAGACCCAGTACTTC. The encoded protein is CASSPAGGETQYF.

V is TRBV4-2 and J is TRBJ2-4; 8 bases are a match to TRBD1. CDR3 size: 15 residues. V shed 4 bases and J 4 bases; nucleotides not matched to a gene: 6. CDR1 and CDR2 (germline): LGHNA, YNFKEQ. In nucleotides, the CDR3 is TGTGCCAGCAGCCCAATCGGACAGGGAAAAAACATTCAGTACTTC. It encodes CASSPIGQGKNIQYF.

J is TRBJ1-3 and V is TRBV6-1, with D possibly TRBD1 on 6 matching bases. The V end was cut by 5 bases, the J end by 0 bases, with 11 bases between. From germline, CDR1 is MNHNS and CDR2 SASEGT. The CDR3 is 15 residues long. CDR3 amino acids: CASSPDRTSGNTIYF. The CDR3 nucleotides read TGTGCCAGCAGTCCTGACAGGACCTCTGGAAACACCATATATTTT.

The CDR3 reads CASSQDSGVNTEAFF. DNA for the CDR3: TGTGCCAGCAGCCAAGATTCAGGGGTGAACACTGAAGCTTTCTTT. The rearrangement links TRBV4-2 to TRBJ1-1; tentative D call: TRBD1 (6 bases). Trimming pared 0 bases from V and 0 bases from J, leaving 8 bases between. This CDR3 spans 15 amino acids. Per the germline V gene, CDR1 is LGHNA and CDR2 is YNFKEQ.

Note on this clone: This sample also contains other DNA sequences that code for the same CDR3. The chain joins TRBV7-2 to TRBJ2-5; 7 bases are a match to TRBD2. Trimming at V came to 3 bases and at J to 4 bases, leaving 8 bases not matched to a gene. Germline-derived CDR1 and CDR2 are SGHTA and FQGNSA. This CDR3 has 15 residues. This CDR3 is CASSLGLGGRETQYF. The CDR3 nucleotides are TGTGCCAGCAGCTTGGGATTGGGGGGGAGAGAGACCCAGTACTTC.

V gene TRBV9 combines with J gene TRBJ1-1; TRBD1 might be the D (5 bases). Germline V CDR1 and CDR2: SGDLS, YYNGEE. V was cut by 2 bases and J by 7 bases, with 9 bases left in between. There are 12 residues in the CDR3. The CDR3 region is CASSVLGDEAFF. The CDR3 coding sequence is TGTGCCAGCAGCGTCCTAGGGGATGAAGCTTTCTTT.

The V and J genes are TRBV4-1 and TRBJ2-5; D gene unclear. V was shortened by 1 base and J by 2 bases, with 8 bases between the two germline ends. The length of the CDR3 is 14 residues. Germline loops: CDR1 MGHRA, CDR2 YSYEKL. Written as DNA, the CDR3 is TGCGCCAGCAGCCAAGGGGCCCTTCAAGAGACCCAGTACTTC. Translated: CASSQGALQETQYF.

The chain carries TRBV7-9 and TRBJ1-2; 11 nucleotides agree with TRBD1. The ends lost 5 bases at V and 5 bases at J; junction bases unmatched: 7. The V gene's germline CDR1 is SEHNR and CDR2 FQNEAQ (reference sequence). This CDR3 comprises 15 residues. The CDR3 sequence: CASSRGQGAYYGYTF. DNA for the CDR3: TGTGCCAGCAGCCGAGGACAGGGGGCTTATTATGGCTACACCTTC.

This rearrangement joins TRBV6-5 to TRBJ1-1; 8 nucleotides align to TRBD1. Unmatched junction bases numbered 5, after V lost 5 bases and J lost 3 bases. The CDR3 length is 14 residues. CDR1 is MNHEY and CDR2 is SVGAGI in the germline V gene. CDR3 nucleotide sequence: TGTGCCAGCAGTGACAGGGGTACGGACACTGAAGCTTTCTTT. The encoded protein is CASSDRGTDTEAFF.

The CDR3 sequence is CASSFGTGSYEQYF. The CDR3 DNA reads TGTGCCAGCAGCTTCGGGACAGGGAGCTACGAGCAGTACTTC. The rearrangement uses TRBV11-2 and TRBJ2-7; 9 bases match TRBD1. CDR1 and CDR2 from the germline V gene are SGHAT and FQNNGV. J gave up 3 bases and V 3 bases, and 3 bases lay outside the gene matches. This CDR3 is 14 amino acids long.

This rearrangement joins TRBV6-5 to TRBJ1-1; no reliable D call. Per the germline V gene, CDR1 is MNHEY and CDR2 is SVGAGI. This CDR3 comprises 15 residues. V was shortened by 4 bases and J by 0 bases, with 12 bases between the two germline ends. The DNA for the CDR3 is TGTGCCAGCAGTTCCCTAGATGCAATGAACACTGAAGCTTTCTTT. This codes for CASSSLDAMNTEAFF.

The rearrangement links TRBV19 to TRBJ1-1; 9 bases are a match to TRBD1. CDR1 LNHDA and CDR2 SQIVND come from the germline V gene (reference sequence). This CDR3 contains 15 residues. Trimming took 3 bases from V and 4 from J; bases not matched to a gene: 6. As DNA, the CDR3 is TGTGCCAGTAGTATGGGACAGGGAGGCATCACTGAAGCTTTCTTT. Amino acids: CASSMGQGGITEAFF.

CDR3: CSAGTGTEAFF. The CDR3 DNA sequence: TGCAGCGCTGGGACAGGGACTGAAGCTTTCTTT. The V and J genes are TRBV29-1 and TRBJ1-1; 9 positions match TRBD1. The ends lost 7 bases at V and 5 bases at J; junction bases unmatched: 2. Germline CDR1 and CDR2: SQVTM and ANQGSEA. The CDR3 totals 11 residues.

This CDR3 is CASSLDRGLNQPQHF. In nucleotides, the CDR3 is TGTGCCAGCAGCTTAGACAGGGGGCTAAATCAGCCCCAGCATTTT. This chain links TRBV7-2 with TRBJ1-5; 9 bases map to TRBD1. In germline, CDR1 is SGHTA, CDR2 FQGNSA. V shed 1 base, J shed 4 bases, and the junction held 2 bases outside the gene matches. The CDR3 covers 15 residues.

The CDR3 DNA reads as TGTGCCAGCGGATCGGCAGGGAGGGGAGATACGCAGTATTTT. It translates to CASGSAGRGDTQYF. V and J are TRBV6-5 and TRBJ2-3, with 7 positions matching TRBD2. After removal of 8 bases from V and 5 bases from J, the junction contained 10 bases not matched to a gene. CDR1 is MNHEY, CDR2 SVGAGI, per germline. The CDR3 is 14 residues long.

The chain links TRBV10-1 to TRBJ1-3; D possibly corresponds to TRBD1 (5 bases). CDR3 length equals 13 residues. Germline assignment: CDR1 WNHNN and CDR2 SYGVQD (reference sequence). Trimming stripped 10 bases from V and 4 bases from J, with 14 bases between. CDR3 residues: CATQGLWGNTIYF. CDR3 coding DNA: TGCGCCACCCAGGGATTGTGGGGAAACACCATATATTTT.